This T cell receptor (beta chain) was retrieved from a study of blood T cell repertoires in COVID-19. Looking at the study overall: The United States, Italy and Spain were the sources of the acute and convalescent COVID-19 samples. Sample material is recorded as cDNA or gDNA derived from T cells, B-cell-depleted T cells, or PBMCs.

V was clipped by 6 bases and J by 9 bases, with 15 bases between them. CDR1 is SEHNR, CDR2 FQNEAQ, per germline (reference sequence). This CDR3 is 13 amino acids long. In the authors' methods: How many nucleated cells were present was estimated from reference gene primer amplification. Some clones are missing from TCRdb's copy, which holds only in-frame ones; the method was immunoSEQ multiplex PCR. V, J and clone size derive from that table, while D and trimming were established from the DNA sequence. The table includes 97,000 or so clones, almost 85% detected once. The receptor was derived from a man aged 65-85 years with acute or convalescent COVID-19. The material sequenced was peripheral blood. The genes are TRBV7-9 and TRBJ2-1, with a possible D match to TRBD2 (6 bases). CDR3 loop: CASRRDSVSEQFF. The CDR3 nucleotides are TGTGCCAGCAGGCGGGACTCCGTCAGTGAGCAGTTCTTC.